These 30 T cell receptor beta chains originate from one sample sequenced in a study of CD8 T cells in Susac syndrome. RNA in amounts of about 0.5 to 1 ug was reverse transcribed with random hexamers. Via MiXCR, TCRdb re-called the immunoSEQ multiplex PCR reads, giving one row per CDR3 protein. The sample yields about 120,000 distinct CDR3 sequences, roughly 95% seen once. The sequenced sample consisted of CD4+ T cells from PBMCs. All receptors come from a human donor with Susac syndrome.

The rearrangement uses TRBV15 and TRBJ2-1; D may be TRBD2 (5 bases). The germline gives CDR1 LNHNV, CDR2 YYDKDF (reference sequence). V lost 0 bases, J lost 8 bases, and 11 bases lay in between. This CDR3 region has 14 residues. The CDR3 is CATSREGGGDEQFF. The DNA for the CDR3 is TGTGCCACCAGCAGAGAAGGAGGAGGAGATGAGCAGTTCTTC.

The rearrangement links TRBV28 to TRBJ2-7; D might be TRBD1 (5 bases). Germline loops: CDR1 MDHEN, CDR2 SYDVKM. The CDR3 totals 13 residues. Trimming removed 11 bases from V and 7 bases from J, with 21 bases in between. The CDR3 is CACLGPSAWEQYF. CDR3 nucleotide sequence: TGTGCCTGCCTGGGGCCATCGGCGTGGGAGCAGTACTTC.

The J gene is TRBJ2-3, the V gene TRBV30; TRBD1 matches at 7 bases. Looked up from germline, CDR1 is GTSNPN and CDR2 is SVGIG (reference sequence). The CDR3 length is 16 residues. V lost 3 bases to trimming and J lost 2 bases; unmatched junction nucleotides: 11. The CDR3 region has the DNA TGTGCCTGGAGAGAAAAGAGGGGGCGGGCCACAGATACGCAGTATTTT. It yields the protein CAWREKRGRATDTQYF.

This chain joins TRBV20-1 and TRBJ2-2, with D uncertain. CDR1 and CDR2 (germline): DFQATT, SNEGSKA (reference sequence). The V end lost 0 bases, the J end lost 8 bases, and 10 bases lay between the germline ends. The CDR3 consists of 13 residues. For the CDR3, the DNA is TGCAGTGCTAGAGATAATAGAAGAGGGGAGCTGTTTTTT. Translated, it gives CSARDNRRGELFF.

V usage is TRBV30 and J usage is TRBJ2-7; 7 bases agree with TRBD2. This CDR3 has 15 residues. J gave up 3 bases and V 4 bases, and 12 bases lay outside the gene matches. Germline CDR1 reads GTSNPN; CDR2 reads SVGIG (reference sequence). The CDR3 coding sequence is TGTGCCTGGACCCCGGTGGGAGGGGTAGGCTACGAGCAGTACTTC. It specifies CAWTPVGGVGYEQYF.

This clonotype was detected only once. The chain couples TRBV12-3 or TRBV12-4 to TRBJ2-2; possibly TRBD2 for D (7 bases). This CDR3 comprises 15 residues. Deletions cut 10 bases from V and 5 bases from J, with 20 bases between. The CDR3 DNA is TGTGCCATCTCGCGGGGGCTAGCGGCTACCGGGGAGCTGTTTTTT. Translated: CAISRGLAATGELFF.

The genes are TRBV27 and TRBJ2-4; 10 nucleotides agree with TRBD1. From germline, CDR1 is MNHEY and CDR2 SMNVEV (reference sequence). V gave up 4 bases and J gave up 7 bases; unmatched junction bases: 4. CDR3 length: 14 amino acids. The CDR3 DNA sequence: TGTGCCAGCAGTTACCGGGACAGGGGTAACATTCAGTACTTC. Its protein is CASSYRDRGNIQYF.

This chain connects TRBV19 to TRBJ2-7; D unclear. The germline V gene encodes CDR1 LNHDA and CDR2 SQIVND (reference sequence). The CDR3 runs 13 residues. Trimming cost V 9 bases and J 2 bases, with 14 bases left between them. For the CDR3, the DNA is TGTGCCAGCCGACAAGAGGCACCCTACGAGCAGTACTTC. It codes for CASRQEAPYEQYF.

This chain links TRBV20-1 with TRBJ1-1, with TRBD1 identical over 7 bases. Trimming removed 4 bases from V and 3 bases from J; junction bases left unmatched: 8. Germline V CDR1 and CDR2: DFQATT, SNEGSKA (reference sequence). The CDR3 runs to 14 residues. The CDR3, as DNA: TGCAGTGCTACGAAGACAGGGAGATACACTGAAGCTTTCTTT. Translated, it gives CSATKTGRYTEAFF.

The CDR3 DNA is TGTGCCAGCTCACCTTCAGTTGTCCTCTACAATGAGCAGTTCTTC. This encodes CASSPSVVLYNEQFF. V is TRBV18 and J is TRBJ2-1; unclear D gene. Germline V gives CDR1 KGHSH, CDR2 LQKENI. This CDR3 is 15 amino acids long. Trimming took off 3 bases at V and 3 bases at J, with 12 bases between the two ends.

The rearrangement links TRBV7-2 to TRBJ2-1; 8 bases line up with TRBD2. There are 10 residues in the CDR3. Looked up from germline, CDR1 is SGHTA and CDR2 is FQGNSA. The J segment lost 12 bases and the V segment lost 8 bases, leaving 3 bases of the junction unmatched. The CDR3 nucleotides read TGTGCCAGCGCCGGGGGGGTGCAGTTCTTC. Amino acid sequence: CASAGGVQFF.

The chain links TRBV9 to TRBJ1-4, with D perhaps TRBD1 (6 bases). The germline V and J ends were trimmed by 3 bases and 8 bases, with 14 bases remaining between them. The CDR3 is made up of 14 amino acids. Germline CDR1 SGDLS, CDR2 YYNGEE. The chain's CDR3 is CASSADRASEKLFF. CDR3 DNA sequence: TGTGCCAGCAGCGCGGACAGAGCCAGCGAAAAACTGTTTTTT.

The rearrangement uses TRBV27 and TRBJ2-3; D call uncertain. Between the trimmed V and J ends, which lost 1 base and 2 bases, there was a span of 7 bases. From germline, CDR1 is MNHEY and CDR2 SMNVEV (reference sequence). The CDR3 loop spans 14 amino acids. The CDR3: CASSLYGSTDTQYF. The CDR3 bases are TGTGCCAGCAGTTTATATGGATCCACAGATACGCAGTATTTT.

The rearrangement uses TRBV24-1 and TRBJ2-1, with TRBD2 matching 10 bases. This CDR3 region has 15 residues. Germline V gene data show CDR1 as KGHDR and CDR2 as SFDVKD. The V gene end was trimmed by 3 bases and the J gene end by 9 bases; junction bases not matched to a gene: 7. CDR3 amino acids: CATSDVKREGGEQFF. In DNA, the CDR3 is TGTGCCACCAGTGATGTCAAGCGGGAGGGAGGTGAGCAGTTCTTC.

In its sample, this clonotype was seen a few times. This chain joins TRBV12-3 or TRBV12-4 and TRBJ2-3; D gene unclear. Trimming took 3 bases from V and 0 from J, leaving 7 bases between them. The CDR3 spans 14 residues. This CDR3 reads CASSFPPSTDTQYF. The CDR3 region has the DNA TGTGCCAGCAGTTTTCCCCCTAGCACAGATACGCAGTATTTT.

The CDR3 sequence: CSVEDIRGTGELFF. Written as DNA, the CDR3 is TGCAGCGTTGAAGATATACGCGGAACCGGGGAGCTGTTTTTT. The chain recombines TRBV29-1 with TRBJ2-2, with no clear D. The ends were cut back, 0 bases at V and 5 bases at J, with 10 bases in the middle. This CDR3 comprises 14 residues. Germline-derived CDR1 and CDR2 are SQVTM and ANQGSEA.

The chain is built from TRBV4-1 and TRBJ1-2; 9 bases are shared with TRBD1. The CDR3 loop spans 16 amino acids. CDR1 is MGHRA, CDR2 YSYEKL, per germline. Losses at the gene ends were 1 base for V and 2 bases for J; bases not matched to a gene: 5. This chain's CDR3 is CASSQGADRGNYGYTF. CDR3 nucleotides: TGCGCCAGCAGCCAAGGGGCTGACAGGGGGAACTATGGCTACACCTTC.

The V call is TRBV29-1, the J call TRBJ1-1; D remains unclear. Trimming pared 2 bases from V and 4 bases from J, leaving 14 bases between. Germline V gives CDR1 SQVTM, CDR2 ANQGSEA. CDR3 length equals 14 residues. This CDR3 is CSVERTSEGTEAFF. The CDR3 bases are TGCAGCGTTGAACGCACCAGCGAGGGCACTGAAGCTTTCTTT.

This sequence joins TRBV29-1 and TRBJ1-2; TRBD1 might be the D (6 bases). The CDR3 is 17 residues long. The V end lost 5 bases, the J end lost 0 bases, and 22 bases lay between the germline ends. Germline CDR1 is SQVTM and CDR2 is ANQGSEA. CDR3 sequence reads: CSVLYLSSTGANYGYTF. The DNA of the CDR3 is TGCAGCGTTCTATACCTCTCCTCGACAGGAGCTAACTATGGCTACACCTTC.

CDR3 sequence reads: CATSREGASSYNEQFF. As DNA, the CDR3 is TGTGCCACCAGCAGAGAAGGAGCCAGCTCCTACAATGAGCAGTTCTTC. The V call is TRBV15, the J call TRBJ2-1; D is uncertain. Germline V gives CDR1 LNHNV, CDR2 YYDKDF (reference sequence). V was shortened by 0 bases and J by 0 bases, with 9 bases between the two germline ends. There are 16 residues in the CDR3.

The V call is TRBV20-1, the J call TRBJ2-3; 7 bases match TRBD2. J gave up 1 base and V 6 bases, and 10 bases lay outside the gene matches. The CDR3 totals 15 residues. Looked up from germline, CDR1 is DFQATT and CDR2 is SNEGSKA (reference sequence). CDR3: CSALGMAGGTDTQYF. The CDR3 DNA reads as TGCAGTGCGCTAGGAATGGCGGGAGGCACAGATACGCAGTATTTT.

The CDR3 DNA reads as TGTGCCAGCAGCGACCTCGGGAAGATGAACACTGAAGCTTTCTTT. Amino acids: CASSDLGKMNTEAFF. V and J are TRBV3-1 and TRBJ1-1; D not certain. The CDR3 has 15 amino acids. The germline V gene has CDR1 LGHDT and CDR2 YNNKEL (reference sequence). V lost 5 bases, J lost 0 bases, and 13 bases lay in between. Based on the CDR3 plus reference TRBV3-1 and TRBJ1-1, the full variable domain is DTAVSQTPKYLVTQMGNDKSIKCEQNLGHDTMYWYKQDSKKFLKIMFSYNNKELIINETVPNRFSPKSPDKAHLNLHINSLELGDSAVYFCASSDLGKMNTEAFFGQGTRLTVV.

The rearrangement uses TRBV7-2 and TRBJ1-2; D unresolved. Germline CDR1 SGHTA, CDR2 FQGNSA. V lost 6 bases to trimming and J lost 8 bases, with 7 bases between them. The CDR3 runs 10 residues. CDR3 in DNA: TGTGCCAGCAGTCTCAGAGGCTACACCTTC. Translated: CASSLRGYTF.

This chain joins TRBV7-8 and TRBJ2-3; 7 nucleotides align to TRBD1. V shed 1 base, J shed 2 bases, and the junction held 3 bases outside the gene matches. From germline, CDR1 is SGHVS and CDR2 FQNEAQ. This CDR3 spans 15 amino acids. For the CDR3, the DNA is TGTGCCAGCAGCTTAGACAGGGGTTTCACAGATACGCAGTATTTT. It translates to CASSLDRGFTDTQYF. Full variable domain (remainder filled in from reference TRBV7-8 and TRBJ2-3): GAGVSQSPRYKVAKRGQDVALRCDPISGHVSLFWYQQALGQGPEFLTYFQNEAQLDKSGLPSDRFFAERPEGSVSTLKIQRTQQEDSAVYLCASSLDRGFTDTQYFGPGTRLTVL.

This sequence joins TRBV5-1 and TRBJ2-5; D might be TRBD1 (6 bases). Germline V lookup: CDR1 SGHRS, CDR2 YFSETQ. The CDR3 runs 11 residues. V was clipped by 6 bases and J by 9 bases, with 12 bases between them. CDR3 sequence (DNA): TGCGCCAGCAAGCCAGAGGGGGCCCAGTACTTC. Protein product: CASKPEGAQYF.

The CDR3 DNA reads TGTGCCAGCAGTGAATACCTAGCGGGAAACAATGAGCAGTTCTTC. It translates to CASSEYLAGNNEQFF. The genes are TRBV25-1 and TRBJ2-1; TRBD2 matches 9 bases. The germline V gene has CDR1 MGHDK and CDR2 SYGVNS. This CDR3 is built from 15 residues. The J segment lost 5 bases and the V segment lost 0 bases, leaving 2 bases of the junction unmatched.

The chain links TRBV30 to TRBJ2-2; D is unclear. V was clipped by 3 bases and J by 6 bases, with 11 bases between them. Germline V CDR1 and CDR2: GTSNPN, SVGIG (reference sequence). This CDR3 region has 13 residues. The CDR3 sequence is CAWSARAAGELFF. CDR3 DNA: TGTGCCTGGAGCGCCCGGGCGGCCGGGGAGCTGTTTTTT.

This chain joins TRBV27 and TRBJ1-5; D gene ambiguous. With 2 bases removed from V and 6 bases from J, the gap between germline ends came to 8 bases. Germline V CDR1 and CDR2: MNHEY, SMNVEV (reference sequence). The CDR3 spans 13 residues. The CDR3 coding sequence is TGTGCCAGCAGTTTAGTAGGGTCTCAGCCCCAGCATTTT. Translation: CASSLVGSQPQHF.

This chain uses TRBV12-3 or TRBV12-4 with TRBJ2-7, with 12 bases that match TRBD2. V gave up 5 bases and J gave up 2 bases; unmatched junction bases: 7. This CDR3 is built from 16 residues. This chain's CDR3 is CASSPGTSGSTYEQYF. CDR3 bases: TGTGCCAGCAGTCCCGGGACTAGCGGGTCCACCTACGAGCAGTACTTC.

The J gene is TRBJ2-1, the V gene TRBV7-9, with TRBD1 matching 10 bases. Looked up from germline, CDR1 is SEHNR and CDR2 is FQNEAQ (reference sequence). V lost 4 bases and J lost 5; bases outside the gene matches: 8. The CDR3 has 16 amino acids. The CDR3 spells CASSSPGTGAHNEQFF. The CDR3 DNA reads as TGTGCCAGCAGCTCTCCCGGGACAGGGGCCCACAATGAGCAGTTCTTC.